This T cell receptor beta chain comes out of a study of blood T cell repertoires in COVID-19. Study-level background: T cells, B-cell-depleted T cells, or PBMCs supplied cDNA or gDNA.

Per the study methods: Nucleated cell number was recorded as an estimate derived from reference gene primer amplification. Measured with immunoSEQ multiplex PCR; TCRdb has only the in-frame clones, and not every one. V, J and clone size derive from that table, while D and trimming were established from the DNA sequence. The data show more than 55,000 clones, 75% to 90% seen once. The germline gives CDR1 MDHEN, CDR2 SYDVKM. Trimming removed 3 bases from V and 5 bases from J, with 14 bases in between. The CDR3 has 14 amino acids. Sequencing used peripheral blood. The V and J genes are TRBV28 and TRBJ2-7, with D possibly TRBD1 on 5 matching bases. The clonotype was recovered from a human donor with active COVID-19. The donor label of this sample is uncertain. This CDR3 is CASSFVETGDEQYF. CDR3 bases: TGTGCCAGCAGTTTCGTCGAAACAGGAGACGAGCAGTACTTC.